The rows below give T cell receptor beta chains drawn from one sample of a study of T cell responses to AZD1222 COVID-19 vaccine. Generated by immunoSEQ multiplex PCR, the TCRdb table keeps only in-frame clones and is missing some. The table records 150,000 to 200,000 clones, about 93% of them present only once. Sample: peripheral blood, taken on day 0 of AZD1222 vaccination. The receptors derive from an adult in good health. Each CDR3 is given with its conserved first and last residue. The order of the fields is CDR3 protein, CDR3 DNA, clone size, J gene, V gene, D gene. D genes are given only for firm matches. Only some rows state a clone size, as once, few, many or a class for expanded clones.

CASRGTTGTQNTEAFF TGCGCCAGCAGGGGGACCACCGGGACACAGAACACTGAAGCTTTCTTT . TRBJ1-1 TRBV5-1 .
CATSRNTYSNQPQHF TGTGCCACCAGCAGGAACACTTATAGCAATCAGCCCCAGCATTTT . TRBJ1-5 TRBV15 .
CASTLNYGYTF TGTGCCAGCACCCTCAACTATGGCTACACCTTC . TRBJ1-2 TRBV2 .
CASSEAAGHTGNYGYTF TGTGCCAGCAGTGAAGCGGCGGGGCATACGGGAAACTATGGCTACACCTTC . TRBJ1-2 TRBV6-1 .
CASSGTPGWDGYTF TGTGCCAGCAGTGGTACCCCAGGCTGGGATGGCTACACCTTC . TRBJ1-2 TRBV25-1 .
CASSRGTQETQYF TGTGCCAGCAGCAGGGGGACCCAAGAGACCCAGTACTTC . TRBJ2-5 TRBV5-5 .
CASSLDRTDLYEQYF TGCGCCAGCAGCTTGGACCGGACAGACCTATACGAGCAGTACTTC . TRBJ2-7 TRBV5-1 .
CASSRAGEAYEQYF TGTGCCAGCAGCCGAGCGGGAGAAGCTTACGAGCAGTACTTC once TRBJ2-7 TRBV11-2 TRBD2
CASSLALVGIYEQYF TGTGCCAGCAGCTTGGCCTTGGTCGGGATCTACGAGCAGTACTTC . TRBJ2-7 TRBV5-5 .
CASSLGPGLSEKLFF TGCGCCAGCAGCTTGGGTCCAGGCTTGAGTGAAAAACTGTTTTTT . TRBJ1-4 TRBV5-1 .
CASSLPGRGDDTEAFF TGTGCCAGCAGCTTGCCCGGGAGGGGAGATGACACTGAAGCTTTCTTT . TRBJ1-1 TRBV5-5 .
CASSLEGTTTSTDTQYF TGTGCCAGCAGCTTGGAGGGGACAACGACTAGCACAGATACGCAGTATTTT . TRBJ2-3 TRBV5-4 .
CASSIGTEAFF TGTGCCAGTAGTATTGGCACTGAAGCTTTCTTT . TRBJ1-1 TRBV19 .
CASSFEGVSSGRLNEQFF TGTGCCAGCAGCTTTGAAGGGGTTAGTAGCGGGAGGTTAAATGAGCAGTTCTTC . TRBJ2-1 TRBV7-6 TRBD2
CASRLGQVNTEAFF TGTGCCAGTAGACTGGGACAAGTGAACACTGAAGCTTTCTTT . TRBJ1-1 TRBV27 .
CSVCRKFPNTEAFF TGCAGCGTTTGCCGTAAATTTCCGAACACTGAAGCTTTCTTT . TRBJ1-1 TRBV29-1 .
CATPGTGFTDTQYF TGTGCCACCCCCGGGACGGGGTTCACAGATACGCAGTATTTT . TRBJ2-3 TRBV24-1 .
CASSFTSSGNTIYF TGTGCCAGCAGTTTCACCAGCTCTGGAAACACCATATATTTT . TRBJ1-3 TRBV6-5 .
CASSTPRQGRNSPLHF TGCGCCAGCAGCACCCCGCGACAGGGACGGAATTCACCCCTCCACTTT . TRBJ1-6 TRBV4-1 TRBD1
CASSTTGTVINQPQHF TGTGCCAGTAGTACAACCGGGACAGTTATCAATCAGCCCCAGCATTTT . TRBJ1-5 TRBV19 TRBD1
CASSVSNSEEKLFF TGTGCCAGCAGCGTGTCTAACTCGGAGGAAAAACTGTTTTTT . TRBJ1-4 TRBV9 .
CATSESGHQETQYF TGTGCCACCAGTGAATCAGGTCATCAAGAGACCCAGTACTTC once TRBJ2-5 TRBV24-1 .